This T cell receptor beta chain is from a study of cytomegalovirus exposure and HLA in healthy donors. Primers: 60 Vbeta forward and 13 Jbeta reverse. Profiling relied on immunoSEQ multiplex PCR, and the TCRdb table lists in-frame clones only, not all of them. The sample lists around 150,000 clones, roughly three quarters occurring once. The source material was PBMCs. The origin of this receptor is a man aged 30-40 years in good health and CMV-seronegative.

Here the CDR3 reads CASSVTSSDRPINYGYTF. Here the CDR3 DNA reads TGTGCCAGCAGCGTCACCAGCTCAGACAGACCTATTAACTATGGCTACACCTTC. This chain joins TRBV9 and TRBJ1-2, with a tentative D call TRBD1 (5 bases). Per the germline V gene, CDR1 is SGDLS and CDR2 is YYNGEE. V lost 2 bases, J lost 1 base, and 21 bases lay in between. CDR3 length: 18 amino acids.